This T cell receptor beta chain was found in a study of cytomegalovirus exposure and HLA in healthy donors. PCR used 60 Vbeta primers and 13 Jbeta primers. Libraries were prepared by immunoSEQ multiplex PCR; TCRdb keeps only in-frame clonotypes and omits some of them. Among around 160,000 clones listed, about 70% were seen once. Germline V gene lookup returns CDR1 SNHLY and CDR2 FYNNEI. The CDR3 spans 15 residues. J lost 5 bases, V lost 0 bases, and 6 bases had no gene match. The J gene is TRBJ2-7, the V gene TRBV2; 8 positions match TRBD1. This sequence originates from a woman in her late teens or twenties in good health and CMV-seropositive. The sample consisted of PBMCs. CDR3 loop: CASSEAAGGRNEQYF. CDR3 bases: TGTGCCAGCAGTGAAGCTGCAGGGGGCCGCAACGAGCAGTACTTC.